The 27 T cell receptor beta chains below were found in one sample sequenced in a study of blood T cell repertoires in COVID-19. TCRdb's table, derived via immunoSEQ multiplex PCR, lists solely in-frame clones and lacks some. Of more than 200,000 clones in the sample, 80% to 85% were seen once. Source material: peripheral blood. These receptor sequences come from a man between 60 and 70 years old with acute or convalescent COVID-19.

V usage is TRBV7-2 and J usage is TRBJ2-7, with TRBD1 matching over 9 bases. The CDR3 has 15 residues. V lost 5 bases to trimming and J lost 0 bases; unmatched junction nucleotides: 5. Germline V gene data show CDR1 as SGHTA and CDR2 as FQGNSA. CDR3 in amino acids: CASSLGQGSSYEQYF. CDR3 DNA: TGTGCCAGCAGCCTAGGACAGGGGAGCTCCTACGAGCAGTACTTC.

As concerns this clone: At one end the junction does not follow the germline gene, possibly because of a read error. V gene TRBV7-2 combines with J gene TRBJ1-2; 11 bases fit TRBD1. The CDR3 runs 12 residues. In germline, CDR1 is SGHTA, CDR2 FQGNSA. The CDR3 is CASSRTGGRPGF. The DNA for the CDR3 is TGTGCCAGCAGCAGGACAGGGGGCCGTCCGGGGTTC.

About this clone: This CDR3 is also generated by other DNA sequences in the sample. The rearrangement links TRBV5-4 to TRBJ2-3, with TRBD2 matching 14 bases. This CDR3 is built from 16 residues. With V trimmed by 3 bases and J by 5 bases, 5 bases remained unmatched. Germline CDR1 and CDR2: SGHNT and YYREEE (reference sequence). The CDR3 loop reads CASSSGLAGGLDTQYF. The CDR3 bases are TGTGCCAGCAGCTCAGGACTAGCGGGAGGCCTAGATACGCAGTATTTT.

This chain uses TRBV3-1 (or the pseudogene TRBV3-2) with TRBJ1-2; 9 positions match TRBD1. With V trimmed by 5 bases and J by 6 bases, 7 bases remained unmatched. Germline CDR1 and CDR2: LGHDT and YNNKEL (reference sequence). This CDR3 is 14 amino acids long. Here the CDR3 reads CASSFRDRADGYTF. The CDR3 region has the DNA TGTGCCAGCAGCTTCCGGGACAGGGCAGATGGCTACACCTTC.

The chain has TRBV13 and TRBJ1-4; D not resolved. The CDR3 has 15 residues. Germline-derived CDR1 and CDR2 are PRHDT and FYEKMQ (reference sequence). Trimming shortened V by 1 base and J by 7 bases, and 13 bases separated the two germline ends. CDR3: CASSLAAGGGEKLFF. The DNA for the CDR3 is TGTGCCAGCAGCTTAGCTGCAGGAGGAGGTGAAAAACTGTTTTTT.

Only a few counts were recorded for this clone. V gene TRBV25-1 combines with J gene TRBJ1-1; D may be TRBD1 (5 bases). Trimming stripped 3 bases from V and 1 base from J, with 12 bases between. The CDR3 has 15 amino acids. Germline CDR1 reads MGHDK; CDR2 reads SYGVNS. CDR3: CASSDWGRPNTEAFF. In DNA form, the CDR3 reads TGTGCCAGCAGTGACTGGGGCAGGCCGAACACTGAAGCTTTCTTT.

The chain has TRBV21-1 and TRBJ1-4; the D call TRBD1 from the table was never checked on the DNA. TRBV21-1 is deemed a pseudogene. The CDR3 loop spans 16 amino acids. This chain's CDR3 is CASSKPVQARNEKLFF. CDR3 DNA sequence: TGTGCCAGCAGCAAGCCCGTACAGGCCCGCAATGAAAAACTGTTTTTT.

The chain recombines TRBV5-4 with TRBJ2-3; D call uncertain. Trimming shortened V by 2 bases and J by 2 bases, and 9 bases separated the two germline ends. The CDR3 has 14 amino acids. Germline CDR1 reads SGHNT; CDR2 reads YYREEE (reference sequence). The CDR3 loop is CASSFLQSTDTQYF. DNA of the CDR3: TGTGCCAGCAGCTTTTTACAGTCCACAGATACGCAGTATTTT.

This clone was detected once. The V call is TRBV6-5, the J call TRBJ1-5; 9 bases map to TRBD1. Germline CDR1 reads MNHEY; CDR2 reads SVGAGI. V dropped 6 bases and J dropped 6; count of bases not matched to a gene: 6. The CDR3 covers 14 residues. The CDR3 DNA reads as TGTGCCAGCAGATCGGGACAGGGAGGTCAGCCCCAGCATTTT. It specifies CASRSGQGGQPQHF.

The chain carries TRBV2 and TRBJ1-2; 12 bases are shared with TRBD1. The CDR3 loop spans 15 amino acids. Germline loops: CDR1 SNHLY, CDR2 FYNNEI. Germline trimming cut 4 bases from V and 7 bases from J; bases unmatched to any gene: 7. CDR3 region: CASSVIGTGGFGYTF. CDR3 sequence (DNA): TGTGCCAGCAGTGTAATCGGGACAGGGGGCTTTGGCTACACCTTC. Combining the CDR3 with reference TRBV2 and TRBJ1-2 gives the whole variable domain EPEVTQTPSHQVTQMGQEVILRCVPISNHLYFYWYRQILGQKVEFLVSFYNNEISEKSEIFDDQFSVERPDGSNFTLKIRSTKLEDSAMYFCASSVIGTGGFGYTFGSGTRLTVV.

The J gene is TRBJ1-1, the V gene TRBV6-5; a possible D gene is TRBD1 (6 bases). Germline lookup yields CDR1 MNHEY and CDR2 SVGAGI. Between the trimmed V and J ends, which lost 6 bases and 0 bases, there was a span of 11 bases. The CDR3 is 14 residues long. In DNA form, the CDR3 reads TGTGCCAGCAGAATTGGACAGCTGAACACTGAAGCTTTCTTT. Translation gives CASRIGQLNTEAFF.

The gene calls are TRBV6-6 and TRBJ1-4, with TRBD1 as a possible D gene (6 bases). The V gene's germline CDR1 is MNHNY and CDR2 SVGAGI (reference sequence). The germline V and J ends were trimmed by 2 bases and 8 bases, with 18 bases remaining between them. The CDR3 runs 16 residues. CDR3 bases: TGTGCCAGCAGTTACGGCCTGGGGGCGCGAGAGGAAAAACTGTTTTTT. Translated, it gives CASSYGLGAREEKLFF.

The chain joins TRBV19 to TRBJ1-1; D gene ambiguous. This CDR3 has 15 residues. The germline V and J ends were trimmed by 5 bases and 0 bases, with 13 bases remaining between them. Per the germline V gene, CDR1 is LNHDA and CDR2 is SQIVND (reference sequence). The CDR3 region has the DNA TGTGCCAGTAGTGAAGCCATACGGGTGAACACTGAAGCTTTCTTT. It yields the protein CASSEAIRVNTEAFF.

The chain joins TRBV28 to TRBJ2-7; TRBD1 might be the D (5 bases). Trimming pared 1 base from V and 12 bases from J, leaving 10 bases between. The CDR3 contains 11 residues. Germline lookup yields CDR1 MDHEN and CDR2 SYDVKM. This CDR3 is CASSLYQGLYF. Here the CDR3 DNA reads TGTGCCAGCAGTTTATACCAGGGCCTGTACTTC. Combining the CDR3 with reference TRBV28 and TRBJ2-7 gives the whole variable domain DVKVTQSSRYLVKRTGEKVFLECVQDMDHENMFWYRQDPGLGLRLIYFSYDVKMKEKGDIPEGYSVSREKKERFSLILESASTNQTSMYLCASSLYQGLYFGPGTRLTVT.

The V call is TRBV7-3, the J call TRBJ2-1, with D possibly being TRBD2 (5 bases). V was shortened by 4 bases and J by 10 bases, with 17 bases between the two germline ends. CDR1 and CDR2 (germline): SGHTA, FQGTGA. This CDR3 spans 14 amino acids. The CDR3 loop is CASSSTGGGPEQFF. The CDR3 DNA follows: TGTGCCAGCAGCTCCACCGGCGGAGGCCCCGAGCAGTTCTTC.

The chain carries TRBV3-1 (or the pseudogene TRBV3-2) and TRBJ2-7; 12 bases are shared with TRBD2. Germline V gene data show CDR1 as LGHDT and CDR2 as YNNKEL (reference sequence). This CDR3 is built from 16 residues. Trimming at V came to 1 base and at J to 2 bases, leaving 3 bases not matched to a gene. CDR3 region: CASSQGLAGGPYEQYF. In nucleotides, the CDR3 is TGTGCCAGCAGCCAAGGTCTAGCGGGAGGGCCCTACGAGCAGTACTTC.

This chain uses TRBV19 with TRBJ2-3; 12 positions match TRBD1. The V gene's germline CDR1 is LNHDA and CDR2 SQIVND (reference sequence). CDR3 size: 16 residues. V was pared by 5 bases and J by 3 bases, with 6 bases of the junction left unmatched. The CDR3 nucleotides read TGTGCCAGTAGTTCTTGGGACAGGGGGCGGACAGATACGCAGTATTTT. Amino acid sequence: CASSSWDRGRTDTQYF.

With regard to this clone: This same CDR3 is encoded by further DNA sequences in the sample. This rearrangement joins TRBV3-1 (or the pseudogene TRBV3-2) to TRBJ1-2; weak D call: TRBD1 (6 bases). Germline CDR1 reads LGHDT; CDR2 reads YNNKEL (reference sequence). V dropped 1 base and J dropped 4 bases, with 7 bases sitting between them. CDR3 length: 13 residues. The CDR3 DNA follows: TGTGCCAGCAGCCAAGTACAGGGCTATGGCTACACCTTC. Translation gives CASSQVQGYGYTF.

The rearrangement joins TRBV6-5 to TRBJ2-7; a possible D gene is TRBD2 (5 bases). V was cut by 5 bases and J by 2 bases, with 10 bases left in between. In germline, CDR1 is MNHEY, CDR2 SVGAGI. The CDR3 extends over 13 amino acids. DNA of the CDR3: TGTGCCAGCAGTAACGGACTCCCCTACGAGCAGTACTTC. Translation gives CASSNGLPYEQYF.

CDR3 DNA: TGTGCCAGCAGTTTTGTGGACAGGACCAGCCAGCCCCAGCATTTT. Its protein product is CASSFVDRTSQPQHF. J is TRBJ1-5 and V is TRBV28, with 7 positions matching TRBD1. Germline CDR1 is MDHEN and CDR2 is SYDVKM. Trimming cost V 3 bases and J 7 bases; bases outside gene matches: 9. The CDR3 totals 15 residues.

The rearrangement links TRBV7-9 to TRBJ2-7; 9 bases agree with TRBD2. Trimming took 1 base from V and 4 from J; bases not matched to a gene: 11. The CDR3 has 17 amino acids. Germline lookup yields CDR1 SEHNR and CDR2 FQNEAQ (reference sequence). The CDR3 loop reads CASSLGQLLAGQYEQYF. In DNA, the CDR3 is TGTGCCAGCAGCTTAGGGCAGCTGCTAGCGGGGCAATACGAGCAGTACTTC.

CDR3: CASSFGQGGDEQFF. CDR3 sequence (DNA): TGTGCCAGCAGCTTTGGACAGGGAGGGGATGAGCAGTTCTTC. The chain combines TRBV7-3 with TRBJ2-1; D is possibly TRBD1 (8 bases). From germline, CDR1 is SGHTA and CDR2 FQGTGA. CDR3 size: 14 residues. The germline V and J ends were trimmed by 3 bases and 8 bases, with 14 bases remaining between them.

The CDR3 region has the DNA TGTGCCACCAGGTCCCCCACAGGGTCTGGTGGCTACACCTTC. This translates into CATRSPTGSGGYTF. The gene calls are TRBV28 and TRBJ1-2, with D maybe TRBD1 (6 bases). The CDR3 is 14 amino acids. CDR1 is MDHEN and CDR2 is SYDVKM in the germline V gene. Between the trimmed V and J ends, which lost 10 bases and 7 bases, there was a span of 22 bases.

The chain is built from TRBV4-3 and TRBJ2-7, with 9 bases identical to TRBD1. The junction had 6 bases not matched to a gene; V was cut back by 3 bases and J by 3 bases. The CDR3 contains 15 residues. The germline V gene encodes CDR1 LGHNA and CDR2 YSLEER. The CDR3 DNA reads TGCGCCAGCAGCCAGCCGGGACAGGGTATCTACGAGCAGTACTTC. Translation gives CASSQPGQGIYEQYF.

The chain carries TRBV7-6 and TRBJ1-5; D unclear. In germline, CDR1 is SGHVS, CDR2 FNYEAQ. V gave up 1 base and J gave up 2 bases, with 9 bases separating them. CDR3 length: 15 amino acids. CDR3 in amino acids: CASSLDDRGNQPQHF. The CDR3 nucleotides are TGTGCCAGCAGCTTAGACGACCGGGGCAATCAGCCCCAGCATTTT.

A few counts support this clone. The chain has TRBV18 and TRBJ1-5; 7 bases fit TRBD1. The CDR3 spans 17 residues. The ends lost 3 bases at V and 6 bases at J; junction bases unmatched: 14. CDR1 and CDR2 from the germline V gene are KGHSH and LQKENI. CDR3: CASSPRGPTINSQPQHF. The CDR3 DNA sequence: TGTGCCAGCTCACCTAGGGGGCCAACAATCAATTCTCAGCCCCAGCATTTT. Combining the CDR3 with reference TRBV18 and TRBJ1-5 gives the whole variable domain NAGVMQNPRHLVRRRGQEARLRCSPMKGHSHVYWYRQLPEEGLKFMVYLQKENIIDESGMPKERFSAEFPKEGPSILRIQQVVRGDSAAYFCASSPRGPTINSQPQHFGDGTRLSIL.

The chain recombines TRBV6-2 or TRBV6-3 with TRBJ1-5; D is possibly TRBD1 (6 bases). Deletions cut 3 bases from V and 7 bases from J, with 19 bases between. There are 16 residues in the CDR3. From germline, CDR1 is MNHEY and CDR2 SVGEGT. The CDR3 coding sequence is TGTGCCAGCAGTTATCTTTTTACAGGGACGCGCCAGCCCCAGCATTTT. Translated: CASSYLFTGTRQPQHF.